This T cell receptor beta chain emerged from a study of cytomegalovirus exposure and HLA in healthy donors. Study context: Membership in the Caucasian-associated ancestry cluster was found for 65% to 85% of 300 to 400 genotyped donors.

The PCR had 60 Vbeta and 13 Jbeta primers. The protocol was immunoSEQ multiplex PCR, while the TCRdb copy is restricted to in-frame clones and leaves out a portion. The data hold around 38,000 clones, with approximately 66% observed a single time. CDR1 is LGHNA and CDR2 is YNFKEQ in the germline V gene. The CDR3 has 15 residues. V lost 2 bases and J 1 base, leaving 9 bases between the germline ends. Sequenced input: PBMCs. This TCR derives from a man over 45 in good health and CMV-seropositive. The V and J genes are TRBV4-2 and TRBJ1-5; D uncertain. The DNA for the CDR3 is TGTGCCAGCAGCCAATCCACGGTAAGCAATCAGCCCCAGCATTTT. It encodes CASSQSTVSNQPQHF.